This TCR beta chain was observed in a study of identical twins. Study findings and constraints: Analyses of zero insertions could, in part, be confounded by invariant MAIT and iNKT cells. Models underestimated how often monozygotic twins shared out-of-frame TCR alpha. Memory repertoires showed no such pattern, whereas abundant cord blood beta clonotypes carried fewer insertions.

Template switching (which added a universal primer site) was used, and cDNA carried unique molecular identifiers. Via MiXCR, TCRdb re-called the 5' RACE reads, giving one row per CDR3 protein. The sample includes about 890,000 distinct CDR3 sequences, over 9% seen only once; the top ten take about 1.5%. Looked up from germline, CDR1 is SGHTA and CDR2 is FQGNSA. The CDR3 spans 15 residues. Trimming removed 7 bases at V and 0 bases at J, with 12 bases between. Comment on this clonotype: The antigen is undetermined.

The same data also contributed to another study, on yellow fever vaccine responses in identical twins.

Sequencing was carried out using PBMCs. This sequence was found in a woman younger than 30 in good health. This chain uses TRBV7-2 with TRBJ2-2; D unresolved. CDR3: CASILRPANTGELFF. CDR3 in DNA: TGTGCCAGCATCTTGAGACCCGCGAACACCGGGGAGCTGTTTTTT.